These 9 T cell receptor beta chains were sequenced from one sample in a study of cytomegalovirus exposure and HLA in healthy donors. The study ran its PCR with 60 Vbeta and 13 Jbeta primers. The repertoire was sequenced with immunoSEQ multiplex PCR; TCRdb's copy has only in-frame clones and lacks some. Of 150,000 to 200,000 clones listed, more than 70% were seen once; the top ten hold around 5.8%. The specimen was PBMCs. Every receptor here comes from a male donor in good health and CMV-seropositive.

The chain combines TRBV7-2 with TRBJ2-7, with TRBD2 identical over 7 bases. This CDR3 region has 13 residues. V lost 4 bases, J lost 6 bases, and 6 bases stayed unmatched. Germline loops: CDR1 SGHTA, CDR2 FQGNSA. The CDR3 spells CASSSTGGGEQYF. In DNA form, the CDR3 reads TGTGCCAGCAGCTCCACGGGAGGCGGCGAGCAGTACTTC.

The CDR3 sequence: CASSDSSGSLNEQFF. The CDR3 coding sequence is TGTGCCAGCAGTGACTCAAGCGGGAGTCTTAATGAGCAGTTCTTC. This sequence joins TRBV6-4 and TRBJ2-1; the match to TRBD2 covers 8 bases. After removal of 0 bases from V and 7 bases from J, the junction contained 5 bases not matched to a gene. This CDR3 contains 15 residues. CDR1 is MRHNA and CDR2 is SNTAGT in the germline V gene.

The chain combines TRBV5-4 with TRBJ2-7; TRBD2 agrees at 12 bases. Germline CDR1 SGHNT, CDR2 YYREEE (reference sequence). V was clipped by 4 bases and J by 2 bases; unmatched bases: 4. The CDR3 covers 15 residues. The CDR3 reads CASSPRTSGTYEQYF. The CDR3 nucleotides read TGTGCCAGCAGCCCCAGGACTAGCGGGACCTACGAGCAGTACTTC.

V gene TRBV28 combines with J gene TRBJ1-2, with D possibly being TRBD1 (5 bases). Germline V lookup: CDR1 MDHEN, CDR2 SYDVKM. The CDR3 contains 13 residues. Trimming left V 6 bases short and J 8 bases short, with 16 bases between. CDR3 region: CASRPDPRGGYTF. CDR3 DNA: TGTGCCAGCAGGCCAGATCCGCGGGGGGGCTACACCTTC.

This clone was counted a few times. The CDR3 region has the DNA TGTGCCAGCAGCTTAAGGGAGGGACAAGAGACCCAGTACTTC. This encodes CASSLREGQETQYF. V usage is TRBV11-3 and J usage is TRBJ2-5, with 7 bases aligning to TRBD2. The CDR3 extends over 14 amino acids. V gave up 2 bases and J gave up 2 bases; unmatched junction bases: 2. From germline, CDR1 is SGHNT and CDR2 YENEEA.

The CDR3 nucleotides are TGTGCCAGCAATCCGGGACTTTCCTACAATGAGCAGTTCTTC. It codes for CASNPGLSYNEQFF. The V call is TRBV6-4, the J call TRBJ2-1, with a tentative D call TRBD2 (6 bases). The CDR3 is made up of 14 amino acids. V was cut by 7 bases and J by 1 base, with 11 bases left in between. The germline CDR1 and CDR2 sequences are MRHNA and SNTAGT.

V is TRBV11-2 and J is TRBJ2-1; 8 nucleotides match TRBD2. The CDR3 loop spans 16 amino acids. V shed 0 bases, J shed 6 bases, and the junction held 7 bases outside the gene matches. Looked up from germline, CDR1 is SGHAT and CDR2 is FQNNGV. CDR3 bases: TGTGCCAGCAGCTTAGATCGAGCGGGAGTGAGCAATGAGCAGTTCTTC. Amino acid sequence: CASSLDRAGVSNEQFF. Supplemented by reference TRBV11-2 and TRBJ2-1, the full variable domain reads EAGVAQSPRYKIIEKRQSVAFWCNPISGHATLYWYQQILGQGPKLLIQFQNNGVVDDSQLPKDRFSAERLKGVDSTLKIQPAKLEDSAVYLCASSLDRAGVSNEQFFGPGTRLTVL.

The chain carries TRBV15 and TRBJ2-5; the match to TRBD1 covers 7 bases. This CDR3 comprises 13 residues. The ends lost 5 bases at V and 3 bases at J; junction bases unmatched: 3. CDR1 LNHNV and CDR2 YYDKDF come from the germline V gene (reference sequence). Here the CDR3 reads CATSLTGEETQYF. In DNA form, the CDR3 reads TGTGCCACCAGCCTCACAGGGGAAGAGACCCAGTACTTC.

The chain has TRBV21-1 and TRBJ1-1. TRBV21-1 is a listed pseudogene. This CDR3 spans 13 amino acids. CDR3 sequence: CASSKGRDTEAFF. The CDR3 DNA sequence: TGTGCCAGCAGCAAAGGGCGGGACACTGAAGCTTTCTTT.